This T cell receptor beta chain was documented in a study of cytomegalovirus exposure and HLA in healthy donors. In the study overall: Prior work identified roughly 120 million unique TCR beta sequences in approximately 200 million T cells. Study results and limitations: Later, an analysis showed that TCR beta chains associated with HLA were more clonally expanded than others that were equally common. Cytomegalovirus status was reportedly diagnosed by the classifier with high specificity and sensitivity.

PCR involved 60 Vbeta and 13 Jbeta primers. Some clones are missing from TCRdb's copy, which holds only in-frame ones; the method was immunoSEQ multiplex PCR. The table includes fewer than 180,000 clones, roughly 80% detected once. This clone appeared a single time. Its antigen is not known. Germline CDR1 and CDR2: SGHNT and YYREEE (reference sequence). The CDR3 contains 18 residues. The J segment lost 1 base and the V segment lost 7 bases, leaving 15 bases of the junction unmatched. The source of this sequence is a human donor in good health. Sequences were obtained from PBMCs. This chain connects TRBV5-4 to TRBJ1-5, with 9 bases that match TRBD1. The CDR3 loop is CASSFGTAGTGSNQPQHF. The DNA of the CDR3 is TGTGCCAGCTCTTTCGGTACCGCCGGGACAGGGAGCAATCAGCCCCAGCATTTT.